Shown below are 16 T cell receptor beta chains from a single sample sequenced in a study of Graves' ophthalmopathy and Graves' hyperthyroidism. The authors amplified TCR beta CDR3 regions, and they did so from RNA transcripts for repertoire sequencing. Scientists carried out first-round RT-PCR using HTBI primers and then a second-round multiplex PCR. In TCRdb, the multiplex PCR reads were re-called with MiXCR into one record per CDR3 protein. Among about 740,000 distinct CDR3 sequences listed, roughly two fifths were seen once. The sequenced sample was peripheral blood. All receptors come from an adult man with Graves' ophthalmopathy.

The rearrangement joins TRBV7-2 to TRBJ2-3; weak D call: TRBD2 (6 bases). This CDR3 region has 16 residues. The germline gives CDR1 SGHTA, CDR2 FQGNSA. V was trimmed by 2 bases and J by 0 bases, leaving 12 bases between them. The CDR3 sequence: CASSLNPGTSTDTQYF. DNA for the CDR3: TGTGCCAGCAGCTTAAACCCCGGGACTAGCACAGATACGCAGTATTTT.

In its sample, this clonotype was seen a few times. This sequence joins TRBV10-1 and TRBJ2-5, with TRBD2 matching 9 bases. The CDR3 runs to 17 residues. Germline loops: CDR1 WNHNN, CDR2 SYGVQD (reference sequence). Losses at the gene ends were 0 bases for V and 5 bases for J; bases not matched to a gene: 10. The chain's CDR3 is CASSESGPAGGWETQYF. The CDR3, as DNA: TGCGCCAGCAGTGAGTCGGGCCCAGCGGGGGGCTGGGAGACCCAGTACTTC.

The chain combines TRBV6-1 with TRBJ2-5, with a tentative D call TRBD1 (5 bases). Trimming pared 8 bases from V and 1 base from J, leaving 14 bases between. This CDR3 comprises 14 residues. Germline V gene data show CDR1 as MNHNS and CDR2 as SASEGT. Here the CDR3 DNA reads TGTGCCAGCCTCGATGGGGCAGTCCAAGAGACCCAGTACTTC. As protein: CASLDGAVQETQYF.

The chain employs TRBV12-3 or TRBV12-4 and TRBJ2-5; TRBD2 is a possible D gene (7 bases). The CDR3 runs to 14 residues. V shed 5 bases and J shed 5 bases, with 15 bases lying between them. CDR3 loop: CASSLREGEETQYF. The CDR3 coding sequence is TGTGCCAGCAGTCTCAGGGAGGGGGAGGAGACCCAGTACTTC.

The V call is TRBV5-6, the J call TRBJ2-7; no clear D. The CDR3 totals 14 residues. Looked up from germline, CDR1 is SGHDT and CDR2 is YYEEEE. The V end lost 3 bases, the J end lost 2 bases, and 12 bases lay between the germline ends. This CDR3 reads CASSSPIRAYEQYF. In DNA form, the CDR3 reads TGTGCCAGCAGCTCTCCAATTAGAGCCTACGAGCAGTACTTC.

As concerns this clonotype: Given a much more abundant clone one base away, this may be a read error. The chain is built from TRBV11-2 and TRBJ1-6; D is uncertain. Germline CDR1 SGHAT, CDR2 FQNNGV. The CDR3 loop spans 13 amino acids. The CDR3 sequence is CAISPVNNSPLHF. CDR3 bases: TGTGCCATCAGCCCCGTGAATAATTCACCCCTCCACTTT.

The sample holds many counts of this clonotype. The J gene is TRBJ2-7, the V gene TRBV7-9; D gene unclear. This CDR3 has 13 residues. The V end was cut by 3 bases, the J end by 9 bases, with 15 bases between. Germline V gene sequence: CDR1 SEHNR, CDR2 FQNEAQ (reference sequence). The CDR3 DNA follows: TGTGCCAGCAGCTTCCGACTCGGTGAGAGGCAGTACTTC. This codes for CASSFRLGERQYF.

This clonotype has only a few counts. This rearrangement joins TRBV9 to TRBJ1-4; D unclear. Germline CDR1 and CDR2: SGDLS and YYNGEE. V dropped 0 bases and J dropped 4 bases, with 10 bases sitting between them. This CDR3 is 15 amino acids long. The CDR3 coding sequence is TGTGCCAGCAGCGTAGAAGATGGACTTAATGAAAAACTGTTTTTT. It encodes CASSVEDGLNEKLFF.

This chain links TRBV6-6 with TRBJ1-1; 7 positions agree with TRBD1. Trimming cost V 6 bases and J 1 base; bases outside gene matches: 5. Germline V gives CDR1 MNHNY, CDR2 SVGAGI (reference sequence). The CDR3 consists of 14 residues. The DNA for the CDR3 is TGTGCCAGCAGAACAGGGGTCGGGAACACTGAAGCTTTCTTT. Its translation is CASRTGVGNTEAFF.

Only a few counts were recorded for this clonotype. The V call is TRBV11-2, the J call TRBJ2-5; 10 bases align to TRBD2. The CDR3 covers 15 residues. The germline CDR1 and CDR2 sequences are SGHAT and FQNNGV. With V trimmed by 2 bases and J by 2 bases, 2 bases remained unmatched. In nucleotides, the CDR3 is TGTGCCAGCAGCTTACTAGCGGGAGCACAAGAGACCCAGTACTTC. It codes for CASSLLAGAQETQYF.

This clonotype has a count of ten or more. The gene calls are TRBV9 and TRBJ2-5; 12 bases line up with TRBD1. The V gene's germline CDR1 is SGDLS and CDR2 YYNGEE. The CDR3 runs to 16 residues. The V and J ends lost 4 bases and 6 bases, in that order; junction bases with no gene match: 10. CDR3 nucleotide sequence: TGTGCCAGCAGCCTGGCGGGACAGGGGGCTGGTAAGACCCAGTACTTC. It encodes CASSLAGQGAGKTQYF.

This chain joins TRBV7-2 and TRBJ2-5; 7 bases are a match to TRBD1. The germline V gene has CDR1 SGHTA and CDR2 FQGNSA. The CDR3 length is 14 residues. V was clipped by 6 bases and J by 7 bases; unmatched bases: 11. The CDR3 DNA reads TGTGCCAGCAGTCGGACCGTGGACAGGTGGACCCAGTACTTC. It codes for CASSRTVDRWTQYF.

CDR3 bases: TGCGCCAGCAGCCAAGTCCCCACAAGGAACTATGGCTACACCTTC. It translates to CASSQVPTRNYGYTF. The chain joins TRBV4-3 to TRBJ1-2; D gene unclear. The length of the CDR3 is 15 residues. In germline, CDR1 is LGHNA, CDR2 YSLEER. Trimming removed 1 base at V and 2 bases at J, with 11 bases between.

The table lists this clonotype with many counts. The chain is built from TRBV20-1 and TRBJ1-2; D call uncertain. Germline-derived CDR1 and CDR2 are DFQATT and SNEGSKA (reference sequence). The V gene lost 4 bases and the J gene lost 6 bases, with 3 bases spanning the gap. The CDR3 length is 9 residues. CDR3 sequence reads: CSATNGYTF. The CDR3 DNA is TGCAGTGCTACGAATGGCTACACCTTC.

The CDR3, as DNA: TGTGCCAGCAGCTTATCCTTCCCCCTACAAGAGACCCAGTACTTC. This encodes CASSLSFPLQETQYF. The chain is built from TRBV7-9 and TRBJ2-5; D unresolved. Germline loops: CDR1 SEHNR, CDR2 FQNEAQ (reference sequence). CDR3 length: 15 residues. The V end lost 2 bases, the J end lost 2 bases, and 12 bases lay between the germline ends.

To note about this clonotype: This may come from a read error, since a much larger clone is one base off. The rearrangement links TRBV29-1 to TRBJ1-5; D may be TRBD1 (6 bases). CDR1 and CDR2 from the germline V gene are SQVTM and ANQGSEA. The length of the CDR3 is 13 residues. The CDR3 is CSVGQESNQPRHF. Here the CDR3 DNA reads TGCAGCGTTGGACAGGAGAGCAATCAGCCCCGGCATTTT.